This paragraph reports one TCR beta chain. Its antigen is as yet unknown. Donors showed nominal health when sampled, although they likely had unrecorded immune exposures. This sample is drawn from a study of cytomegalovirus exposure and HLA in healthy donors. General study results and limits: The authors judged a highly shared variant cluster likely a sequencing artifact. The study labeled fewer than 200 TCR beta chains cytomegalovirus-associated.

Use of 60 Vbeta and 13 Jbeta primers characterized the PCR. Method: immunoSEQ multiplex PCR; TCRdb's copy keeps in-frame clones and lacks some. The data contain approximately 130,000 clones, 75% to 85% of them singletons. Trimming stripped 3 bases from V and 1 base from J, with 10 bases between. Germline V gene sequence: CDR1 SNHLY, CDR2 FYNNEI. The CDR3 extends over 15 amino acids. The TCR originated in a middle-aged woman in good health and CMV-seronegative. Sequences were obtained from PBMCs. The V and J genes are TRBV2 and TRBJ1-3; no clear D gene. The CDR3 region is CASSDSLVSGNTIYF. The CDR3 nucleotides read TGTGCCAGCAGTGACTCCTTAGTTTCTGGAAACACCATATATTTT.